The 21 T cell receptor beta chains given below trace back to one sample, sequenced in a study of response to subunit inactivated influenza vaccine. In TCRdb, the RT-PCR reads were re-called with MiXCR into one record per CDR3 protein. The sample holds some 500,000 distinct CDR3 sequences, 10% to 15% seen once. Sequenced here: PBMCs from blood, sampled 45 days after vaccination. The receptor source for this set is a man aged 45-65 years who received an inactivated influenza vaccine.

This clonotype occurred a few times. The rearrangement uses TRBV10-3 and TRBJ2-2, with 7 bases that match TRBD1. Germline CDR1 reads ENHRY; CDR2 reads SYGVKD. This CDR3 is built from 16 residues. Trimming at V came to 1 base and at J to 4 bases, leaving 6 bases not matched to a gene. The CDR3 DNA sequence: TGTGCCATCAGTGAGTTCGGGACAGCCGGCACCGGGGAGCTGTTTTTT. Its protein is CAISEFGTAGTGELFF.

This clonotype was seen only once. A much larger clone sits a single nucleotide away, making a read error possible. The J gene is TRBJ2-5, the V gene TRBV20-1; 9 nucleotides line up with TRBD2. CDR1 DFQATT and CDR2 SNEGSKA come from the germline V gene (reference sequence). The trim removed 5 bases at V and 4 bases at J, leaving 11 bases unmatched. The CDR3 consists of 15 residues. CDR3 bases: TGCAGTGCTGCCACTGGCGGGGGGGCCGGAGAGACCCAGTACTTC. Translating gives CSAATGGGAGETQYF.

This clonotype was detected a few times. The chain uses TRBV18 and TRBJ2-1; 12 bases fit TRBD2. CDR3 length: 16 residues. CDR1 and CDR2 (germline): KGHSH, LQKENI. The V gene end was trimmed by 5 bases and the J gene end by 6 bases; junction bases not matched to a gene: 8. The CDR3: CASSVGLAGTGNEQFF. CDR3 in DNA: TGTGCCAGCTCAGTTGGACTAGCGGGGACAGGCAATGAGCAGTTCTTC.

The J gene is TRBJ2-1, the V gene TRBV20-1, with 10 nucleotides matching TRBD2. The J segment lost 7 bases and the V segment lost 1 base, leaving 10 bases of the junction unmatched. The CDR3 has 16 residues. CDR1 and CDR2 from the germline V gene are DFQATT and SNEGSKA (reference sequence). Here the CDR3 DNA reads TGCAGTGCTAGAGCCCTAACTAGCGGGATGCGGAATGAGCAGTTCTTC. Its translation: CSARALTSGMRNEQFF.

This clonotype was found a few times. The rearrangement links TRBV18 to TRBJ2-7; TRBD2 matches at 10 bases. Germline V lookup: CDR1 KGHSH, CDR2 LQKENI. This CDR3 contains 14 residues. The ends lost 3 bases at V and 8 bases at J; junction bases unmatched: 7. Written as DNA, the CDR3 is TGTGCCAGCTCACCGGGGCTAGCGGGAGTTCAGCAGTACTTC. Its translation is CASSPGLAGVQQYF. Filled out from reference TRBV18 and TRBJ2-7, the complete variable domain reads NAGVMQNPRHLVRRRGQEARLRCSPMKGHSHVYWYRQLPEEGLKFMVYLQKENIIDESGMPKERFSAEFPKEGPSILRIQQVVRGDSAAYFCASSPGLAGVQQYFGPGTRLTVT.

CDR3 nucleotide sequence: TGCGCCAGCAGCCAAGGGGAGGGGTCCAATACGCAGTATTTT. The encoded protein is CASSQGEGSNTQYF. This chain links TRBV4-3 with TRBJ2-3; 7 bases map to TRBD2. CDR1 and CDR2 (germline): LGHNA, YSLEER. This CDR3 comprises 14 residues. Losses at the gene ends were 1 base for V and 7 bases for J; bases not matched to a gene: 5.

The V call is TRBV19, the J call TRBJ2-2; no definite D call. The CDR3 loop spans 13 amino acids. V was pared by 1 base and J by 7 bases, with 7 bases between. CDR1 and CDR2 from the germline V gene are LNHDA and SQIVND (reference sequence). The CDR3 bases are TGTGCCAGTAGTATAGGACGGGTCGGGGAGCTGTTTTTT. Amino acid sequence: CASSIGRVGELFF.

There are a few counts of this clonotype. CDR3 in amino acids: CSVVSVGQGAYGYTF. DNA of the CDR3: TGCAGCGTTGTCTCCGTGGGACAGGGGGCGTATGGCTACACCTTC. The J gene is TRBJ1-2, the V gene TRBV29-1; TRBD1 matches at 12 bases. The CDR3 length is 15 residues. The germline gives CDR1 SQVTM, CDR2 ANQGSEA. J lost 5 bases, V lost 4 bases, and 8 bases had no gene match.

This clonotype was observed at least ten times. The chain carries TRBV20-1 and TRBJ2-6; the D call may be TRBD1 or TRBD2 (6 bases each). The CDR3 contains 16 residues. V was cut by 0 bases and J by 3 bases, with 12 bases left in between. CDR1 is DFQATT and CDR2 is SNEGSKA in the germline V gene (reference sequence). The CDR3 sequence: CSARDFGGSGANVLTF. CDR3 in DNA: TGCAGTGCTAGAGATTTCGGGGGCAGTGGGGCCAACGTCCTGACTTTC.

This clonotype was seen a few times. The chain combines TRBV5-5 with TRBJ1-1; D might be TRBD1 (5 bases). V lost 4 bases and J 1 base, leaving 8 bases between the germline ends. In germline, CDR1 is SGHKS, CDR2 YYEKEE (reference sequence). The CDR3 length is 13 residues. The CDR3 nucleotides read TGTGCCAGCAGCCACGACAGGAACACTGAAGCTTTCTTT. This translates into CASSHDRNTEAFF.

This clonotype was counted a few times. The V gene is TRBV12-3 or TRBV12-4, the J gene TRBJ2-4; D call uncertain. The CDR3 loop spans 13 amino acids. V gave up 5 bases and J gave up 7 bases, with 12 bases separating them. CDR3 sequence reads: CASSTDPRNIQYF. The CDR3 DNA reads as TGTGCCAGCAGTACGGACCCAAGGAACATTCAGTACTTC.

This clonotype was counted only a few times. V and J are TRBV20-1 and TRBJ1-1; D is undetermined. Looked up from germline, CDR1 is DFQATT and CDR2 is SNEGSKA (reference sequence). Trimming shortened V by 3 bases and J by 5 bases, and 13 bases separated the two germline ends. The CDR3 has 13 residues. The CDR3 region is CSARGIMGTEAFF. The CDR3 DNA reads TGCAGTGCTAGGGGTATTATGGGGACTGAAGCTTTCTTT.

The chain uses TRBV15 and TRBJ2-7, with D possibly TRBD2 on 5 matching bases. Germline CDR1 reads LNHNV; CDR2 reads YYDKDF (reference sequence). V lost 0 bases, J lost 4 bases, and 10 bases lay in between. The CDR3 loop spans 14 amino acids. The CDR3 here is CATSRELVAYEQYF. The CDR3 bases are TGTGCCACCAGCAGAGAACTAGTAGCTTACGAGCAGTACTTC.

This clonotype has just a few counts. The chain recombines TRBV20-1 with TRBJ1-6; D unresolved. The germline V and J ends were trimmed by 6 bases and 5 bases, with 11 bases remaining between them. CDR1 is DFQATT, CDR2 SNEGSKA, per germline (reference sequence). The CDR3 is made up of 13 amino acids. CDR3 loop: CSAHPSHNSPLHF. The CDR3 coding sequence is TGCAGTGCGCATCCTTCCCATAATTCACCCCTCCACTTT.

In the case of this clonotype: A read error may explain this, as a much larger clone is one base away. This sequence joins TRBV20-1 and TRBJ2-3, with a tentative D call TRBD2 (6 bases). V shed 6 bases and J shed 2 bases, with 24 bases lying between them. CDR1 and CDR2 from the germline V gene are DFQATT and SNEGSKA (reference sequence). The CDR3 extends over 17 amino acids. CDR3: CSAACPAGSIHTDTQYF. The CDR3, as DNA: TGCAGTGCCGCATGTCCGGCGGGGAGTATACACACAGATACGCAGTATTTT.

This chain uses TRBV7-2 with TRBJ2-5, with TRBD1 identical over 7 bases. V lost 5 bases and J lost 4; bases outside the gene matches: 7. The CDR3 has 14 amino acids. The germline CDR1 and CDR2 sequences are SGHTA and FQGNSA. This chain's CDR3 is CASSRRQGLETQYF. The CDR3, as DNA: TGTGCCAGCAGCCGCCGACAGGGATTAGAGACCCAGTACTTC. The full variable domain, rest sourced from reference TRBV7-2 and TRBJ2-5, is GAGVSQSPSNKVTEKGKDVELRCDPISGHTALYWYRQSLGQGLEFLIYFQGNSAPDKSGLPSDRFSAERTGGSVSTLTIQRTQQEDSAVYLCASSRRQGLETQYFGPGTRLLVL.

This clonotype appeared a few times. The CDR3 coding sequence is TGCAGTGCTAGAGAGGACAGCCTTTTATACTCCTATAATTCACCCCTCCACTTT. It codes for CSAREDSLLYSYNSPLHF. J is TRBJ1-6 and V is TRBV20-1, with a tentative D call TRBD1 (6 bases). This CDR3 is built from 18 residues. The germline gives CDR1 DFQATT, CDR2 SNEGSKA (reference sequence). V lost 0 bases and J lost 0, with 15 bases in between.

This clonotype was counted only a few times. The genes are TRBV4-1 and TRBJ1-2; a weak D match, TRBD1 (6 bases). Germline V CDR1 and CDR2: MGHRA, YSYEKL. This CDR3 region has 13 residues. V dropped 5 bases and J dropped 8 bases, with 15 bases sitting between them. CDR3 bases: TGCGCCAGCAGCGAAAGGGGGACTGTGGGCTACACCTTC. This sequence encodes CASSERGTVGYTF.

In this sample, this clonotype turned up a few times. The rearrangement uses TRBV5-1 and TRBJ1-1; D remains ambiguous. This CDR3 is 13 amino acids long. Germline CDR1 and CDR2: SGHRS and YFSETQ. V was trimmed by 6 bases and J by 1 base, leaving 10 bases between them. The CDR3 loop reads CASKLGENTEAFF. CDR3 DNA sequence: TGCGCCAGCAAACTTGGGGAGAACACTGAAGCTTTCTTT.

This clonotype was seen a few times. J is TRBJ1-5 and V is TRBV20-1; 10 bases are shared with TRBD1. The V gene end was trimmed by 6 bases and the J gene end by 3 bases; junction bases not matched to a gene: 8. Germline V gives CDR1 DFQATT, CDR2 SNEGSKA (reference sequence). The CDR3 runs to 15 residues. This chain's CDR3 is CSAEPGQGTNQPQHF. The CDR3 nucleotides are TGCAGTGCAGAACCGGGACAGGGGACCAATCAGCCCCAGCATTTT.

J is TRBJ2-2 and V is TRBV24-1; TRBD2 agrees at 8 bases. The CDR3 has 17 residues. Germline V gives CDR1 KGHDR, CDR2 SFDVKD. Trimming took 6 bases from V and 2 from J; bases not matched to a gene: 10. The CDR3 protein is CATSNPSGPGNTGELFF. The CDR3 DNA reads TGTGCCACCAGTAACCCTAGCGGGCCGGGTAACACCGGGGAGCTGTTTTTT.